This T cell receptor (beta chain) was recorded in a study of cytomegalovirus exposure and HLA in healthy donors. Background on the study: About 85 million unique TCR sequences came from HLA-typed donors in an early release.

The PCR contained 60 Vbeta and 13 Jbeta primers. This table comes from immunoSEQ multiplex PCR, and its TCRdb copy is limited to in-frame clones, with some not included. Of about 180,000 clones in the sample, less than 80% were seen once. In the case of this clone: As yet, its antigen is unknown.

Study-level findings and limits: Beyond CMV serostatus, there was no information to go on about immune exposure. Researchers reported from a later analysis that most CMV-associated TCR beta chains appeared HLA-restricted.

CDR1 is SGHTA, CDR2 FQGTGA, per germline. The CDR3 loop spans 19 amino acids. Unmatched junction bases numbered 15, after V lost 2 bases and J lost 6 bases. The clonotype originates from a man aged 18 to 29 in good health and CMV-seronegative. Sequencing was carried out using PBMCs. The V and J genes are TRBV7-3 and TRBJ2-3; 12 nucleotides match TRBD2. CDR3 sequence reads: CASSLPSRLAGGWGDTQYF. DNA of the CDR3: TGTGCCAGCAGCTTACCCTCCCGGCTAGCGGGGGGGTGGGGCGATACGCAGTATTTT.